This T cell receptor (beta chain) was recovered during a study of cytomegalovirus exposure and HLA in healthy donors. This clone was recorded once. Its specificity is unknown. The CDR3 has 14 amino acids. The germline CDR1 and CDR2 sequences are PRHDT and FYEKMQ (reference sequence). The V and J ends lost 3 bases and 0 bases respectively, with 9 bases between them. 60 Vbeta and 13 Jbeta primers were used in PCR. Produced via immunoSEQ multiplex PCR; TCRdb's table is partial and in-frame only. The repertoire holds about 200,000 clones, with roughly nine tenths as singletons. Whole-study results and caveats: A list of roughly 160 TCR beta chains associated with cytomegalovirus was given.

The receptor comes from a boy under 10 years old in good health and CMV-seronegative. This chain uses TRBV13 with TRBJ2-7; D ambiguous. The sequenced material came from PBMCs. CDR3 loop: CASSFSIFSYEQYF. The CDR3 region has the DNA TGTGCCAGCAGCTTCTCTATTTTCTCCTACGAGCAGTACTTC.